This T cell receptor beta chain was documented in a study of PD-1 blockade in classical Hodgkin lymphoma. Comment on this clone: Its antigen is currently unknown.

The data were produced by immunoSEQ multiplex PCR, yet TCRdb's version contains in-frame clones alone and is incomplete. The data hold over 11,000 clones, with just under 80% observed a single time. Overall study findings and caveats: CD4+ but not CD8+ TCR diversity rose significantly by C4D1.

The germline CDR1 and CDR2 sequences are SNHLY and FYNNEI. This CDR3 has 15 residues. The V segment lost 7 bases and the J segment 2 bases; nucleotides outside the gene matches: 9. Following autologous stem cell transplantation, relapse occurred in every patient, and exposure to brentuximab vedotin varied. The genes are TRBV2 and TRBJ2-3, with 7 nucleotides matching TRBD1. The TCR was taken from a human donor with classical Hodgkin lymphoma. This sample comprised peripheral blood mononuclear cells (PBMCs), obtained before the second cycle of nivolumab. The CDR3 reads CASNRQGPSTDTQYF. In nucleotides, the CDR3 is TGTGCCAGCAACCGACAGGGACCCTCCACAGATACGCAGTATTTT.